These T cell receptor beta chains were read from a single sample in a study of immune evolution from preneoplasia to lung adenocarcinoma. The protocol was immunoSEQ multiplex PCR, while the TCRdb copy is restricted to in-frame clones and leaves out a portion. The sample lists approximately 4,800 clones, more than 70% occurring once. Specimen: FFPE lung adenocarcinoma in situ tissue. The receptors derive from a person aged 70 to 85 with lung adenocarcinoma. The CDR3 runs from the conserved cysteine through the conserved F or W. Each record gives: CDR3 DNA, CDR3 protein, V gene, clone size, J gene, D gene. A D gene is named only where the DNA matches it firmly. A clone size is listed for some rows: how often the clone was seen (once, few, many), or a class if it is expanded.

cdr3_nt: TGTGCCAGTAGTTCGAATAGCGGGGGGCAAGAGACCCAGTACTTC
cdr3_aa: CASSSNSGGQETQYF
v_call: TRBV19
clone_size: NA
j_call: TRBJ2-5
d_call: TRBD2

cdr3_nt: TGCGCCAGCAGCAGGGACAGCAGCTACGAGCAGTACTTC
cdr3_aa: CASSRDSSYEQYF
v_call: TRBV10-1
clone_size: NA
j_call: TRBJ2-7
d_call: TRBD1

cdr3_nt: TGTGCCAGCAGCCAGGAGGGCCGAAAACTAGCGAAAAGCCGGGATGAGCAGTTCTTC
cdr3_aa: CASSQEGRKLAKSRDEQFF
v_call: TRBV7-8
clone_size: once
j_call: TRBJ2-1
d_call: TRBD2

cdr3_nt: TGCAGCGTTGCCGGGGGGGATACTGAAGCTTTCTTT
cdr3_aa: CSVAGGDTEAFF
v_call: TRBV29-1
clone_size: NA
j_call: TRBJ1-1
d_call: NA

cdr3_nt: TGTGCCAGCAGCCCAGACCCTGGGGCCAACGTCCTGACTTTC
cdr3_aa: CASSPDPGANVLTF
v_call: TRBV11-3
clone_size: few
j_call: TRBJ2-6
d_call: NA

cdr3_nt: TGTGCCAGCAGCTTGGACGGATCCTACGAGCAGTACTTC
cdr3_aa: CASSLDGSYEQYF
v_call: TRBV5-4
clone_size: few
j_call: TRBJ2-7
d_call: NA

cdr3_nt: TGTGCCAGCTCACCATCCCGGGACACTGAAGCTTTCTTT
cdr3_aa: CASSPSRDTEAFF
v_call: TRBV18
clone_size: NA
j_call: TRBJ1-1
d_call: NA

cdr3_nt: TGCGCCAGCAGCCAAGATTTGGGGTGGGACGAGCAGTACTTC
cdr3_aa: CASSQDLGWDEQYF
v_call: TRBV4-1
clone_size: few
j_call: TRBJ2-7
d_call: NA

cdr3_nt: TGTGCCAGCAGCTCCCAGGGAGGGGGTGGCTACGAGCAGTACTTC
cdr3_aa: CASSSQGGGGYEQYF
v_call: TRBV11-3
clone_size: NA
j_call: TRBJ2-7
d_call: NA

cdr3_nt: TGTGCCAGCAGTAGACAGGGTTTTAAGGACATTCAGTACTTC
cdr3_aa: CASSRQGFKDIQYF
v_call: TRBV9
clone_size: NA
j_call: TRBJ2-4
d_call: TRBD1

cdr3_nt: TGTGCCAGCAGTCCAACTACAACTAATGAAAAACTGTTTTTT
cdr3_aa: CASSPTTTNEKLFF
v_call: TRBV28
clone_size: NA
j_call: TRBJ1-4
d_call: NA

cdr3_nt: TGTGCCAGCAGCTTAGTGTCGGGTACGCAGTATTTT
cdr3_aa: CASSLVSGTQYF
v_call: TRBV11-1
clone_size: NA
j_call: TRBJ2-3
d_call: NA

cdr3_nt: TGTGCCAGTAGTGCGGAACAGGGTTACGTGGCAGATACGCAGTATTTT
cdr3_aa: CASSAEQGYVADTQYF
v_call: TRBV19
clone_size: NA
j_call: TRBJ2-3
d_call: NA

cdr3_nt: TGTGCCAGCCTCCCAACCCCTAGCGGGACCGAGCAGTACTTC
cdr3_aa: CASLPTPSGTEQYF
v_call: TRBV6-1
clone_size: once
j_call: TRBJ2-7
d_call: TRBD2

cdr3_nt: TGTGCCAGCAGTGCGAGCACAGATACGCAGTATTTT
cdr3_aa: CASSASTDTQYF
v_call: TRBV2
clone_size: NA
j_call: TRBJ2-3
d_call: NA

cdr3_nt: TGTGCCAGCAGTGACCGACAGGGGGCGAACACTGAAGCTTTCTTT
cdr3_aa: CASSDRQGANTEAFF
v_call: TRBV2
clone_size: NA
j_call: TRBJ1-1
d_call: TRBD1

cdr3_nt: TGCGCCAGCAGACCGGGACAGGGGGAGACCCAGTACTTC
cdr3_aa: CASRPGQGETQYF
v_call: TRBV5-1
clone_size: NA
j_call: TRBJ2-5
d_call: TRBD1

cdr3_nt: TGTGCCAGCTCACCACCGATGCAGGGGAAGACAGATACGCAGTATTTT
cdr3_aa: CASSPPMQGKTDTQYF
v_call: TRBV18
clone_size: NA
j_call: TRBJ2-3
d_call: NA

cdr3_nt: TGTGCCTGGAGTGCGACAGGGTATCAGACTGAAGCTTTCTTT
cdr3_aa: CAWSATGYQTEAFF
v_call: TRBV30
clone_size: NA
j_call: TRBJ1-1
d_call: TRBD1

cdr3_nt: TGCGCCAGCAGCTTACAGGGTTACTCCTACAATGAGCAGTTCTTC
cdr3_aa: CASSLQGYSYNEQFF
v_call: TRBV5-1
clone_size: NA
j_call: TRBJ2-1
d_call: NA

cdr3_nt: TGTGCCAGCAGTCAGAATTGGGCCAGTGGAGGCTACACCTTC
cdr3_aa: CASSQNWASGGYTF
v_call: TRBV27
clone_size: NA
j_call: TRBJ1-2
d_call: NA

cdr3_nt: TGCAGCAACCGAAGGGGACCAAACACTGAAGCTTTCTTT
cdr3_aa: CSNRRGPNTEAFF
v_call: TRBV29-1
clone_size: NA
j_call: TRBJ1-1
d_call: NA

cdr3_nt: TGTGCCAGTAGAACCCACACAGGGGATCAGCCCCAGCATTTT
cdr3_aa: CASRTHTGDQPQHF
v_call: TRBV19
clone_size: NA
j_call: TRBJ1-5
d_call: TRBD1

cdr3_nt: TGTGCCAGCTCACCGGGCCGCGTCGGGGGGCGAAACACCGGGGAGCTGTTTTTT
cdr3_aa: CASSPGRVGGRNTGELFF
v_call: TRBV18
clone_size: NA
j_call: TRBJ2-2
d_call: NA

cdr3_nt: TGCAGCGTTGAAGATTGGGGCAGGTACCCCACTGAAGCTTTCTTT
cdr3_aa: CSVEDWGRYPTEAFF
v_call: TRBV29-1
clone_size: NA
j_call: TRBJ1-1
d_call: NA

cdr3_nt: TGTGCCATCAGTCCTCTGGGGGACAGGGGATCCGATGAGCAGTTCTTC
cdr3_aa: CAISPLGDRGSDEQFF
v_call: TRBV10-3
clone_size: NA
j_call: TRBJ2-1
d_call: TRBD1

cdr3_nt: TGTGCCAGCAACAACAGGGTTGGAGACACTGAAGCTTTTTTT
cdr3_aa: CASNNRVGDTEAFF
v_call: TRBV7-8
clone_size: NA
j_call: TRBJ1-1
d_call: NA

cdr3_nt: TGCAGCGTTGAAGAGGGATCCTATGGCTACACCTTC
cdr3_aa: CSVEEGSYGYTF
v_call: TRBV29-1
clone_size: once
j_call: TRBJ1-2
d_call: NA

cdr3_nt: TGTGCCAGCAGCTTATCAGTTGGGGCTGGAAACACCATATATTTT
cdr3_aa: CASSLSVGAGNTIYF
v_call: TRBV7-2
clone_size: NA
j_call: TRBJ1-3
d_call: NA

cdr3_nt: TGTGCCAGCAGCTTTCCGGGACTAGCCGGGGGAGAGCTGTTTTTT
cdr3_aa: CASSFPGLAGGELFF
v_call: TRBV7-2
clone_size: NA
j_call: TRBJ2-2
d_call: TRBD2

cdr3_nt: TGTGCCACCAGCAGAGATGAAGCGAACACCGGGGAGCTGTTTTTT
cdr3_aa: CATSRDEANTGELFF
v_call: TRBV15
clone_size: once
j_call: TRBJ2-2
d_call: NA

cdr3_nt: TGTGCCAGCAGTTTATTGGGAACTGAAGCTTTCTTT
cdr3_aa: CASSLLGTEAFF
v_call: TRBV28
clone_size: NA
j_call: TRBJ1-1
d_call: NA

cdr3_nt: TGTGCCTGGAGTGTAGCGGGCGGCAGAAACACCATATATTTT
cdr3_aa: CAWSVAGGRNTIYF
v_call: TRBV30
clone_size: NA
j_call: TRBJ1-3
d_call: NA

cdr3_nt: TGTGCCAGCAGCCTCATGGGGGCGACACAGGTGTACGAGCAGTACTTC
cdr3_aa: CASSLMGATQVYEQYF
v_call: TRBV5-6
clone_size: NA
j_call: TRBJ2-7
d_call: NA

cdr3_nt: TGTGCCAGCAGCACTAGCACAGATACGCAGTATTTT
cdr3_aa: CASSTSTDTQYF
v_call: TRBV7-3
clone_size: NA
j_call: TRBJ2-3
d_call: NA

cdr3_nt: TGCAGCGTTGAAGTCGGAGCTGAAGCTTTCTTT
cdr3_aa: CSVEVGAEAFF
v_call: TRBV29-1
clone_size: NA
j_call: TRBJ1-1
d_call: NA

cdr3_nt: TGTGCCAGCAGTTTTACCATATCCTACGAGCAGTACTTC
cdr3_aa: CASSFTISYEQYF
v_call: TRBV6-5
clone_size: NA
j_call: TRBJ2-7
d_call: NA

cdr3_nt: TGTGCCAGCAGCCCTACTAGCGGGAGTCCCGGGGACACCGGGGAGCTGTTTTTT
cdr3_aa: CASSPTSGSPGDTGELFF
v_call: TRBV21-1
clone_size: NA
j_call: TRBJ2-2
d_call: NA

cdr3_nt: TGTGCCAGCAGCTTGAGGGGTGAGACCATATATTTT
cdr3_aa: CASSLRGETIYF
v_call: TRBV5-6
clone_size: NA
j_call: TRBJ1-3
d_call: NA

cdr3_nt: TGTGCCAGCAGTCCCGACTGGGGAGCGGGTGAGCAGTTCTTC
cdr3_aa: CASSPDWGAGEQFF
v_call: TRBV6-5
clone_size: NA
j_call: TRBJ2-1
d_call: NA

cdr3_nt: TGCGCCAGCAGCTTGTCGGAGGGGGATGGCTACACCTTC
cdr3_aa: CASSLSEGDGYTF
v_call: TRBV5-1
clone_size: few
j_call: TRBJ1-2
d_call: NA

cdr3_nt: TGTGCCAGCAGCTTGGGACAGGCCAAGATATCGGGCTACACCTTC
cdr3_aa: CASSLGQAKISGYTF
v_call: TRBV5-4
clone_size: once
j_call: TRBJ1-2
d_call: NA

cdr3_nt: TGCGCCAGCACACAAGACAGTGAAGCTTTCTTT
cdr3_aa: CASTQDSEAFF
v_call: TRBV5-1
clone_size: NA
j_call: TRBJ1-1
d_call: NA